This TCR beta chain was recorded in a study of tumor-infiltrating lymphocytes in primary liver carcinoma. Study at large: Each of the growths was stage T1-T3 N0M0, extending about 4 to 10 cm across.

Researchers generated TCR beta cDNA from roughly 500 ng of total RNA, relying on a constant-region primer. Three-round nested multiplex PCR performed with slightly modified ARM-PCR produced the TCR beta libraries. With TRBV1-TRBV30 forward primers and a C-beta reverse primer, the first two PCR rounds were run for roughly 10 cycles each. TCRdb re-derived calls from the multiplex PCR reads in MiXCR, one entry per CDR3 protein. The sample has 100,000 to 150,000 distinct CDR3 sequences, 55% to 75% seen once. Study-wide results and caveats: Tumor-adjacent and tumor-blood pairs shared less of their repertoires than tumor region pairs shared. Appearing in all five tumor regions was true of only about 7-25% of top clones.

The approximately 17-32 mg bulk tissue piece was not sorted before simultaneous RNA and DNA extraction. CDR3 length: 16 amino acids. On this clonotype: Its antigen is currently unknown. Compared with germline, one end of the junction differs, possibly owing to a read error.

The TCR sequence derives from a woman aged 60-75 years with primary liver carcinoma and hepatitis B virus infection. The chain employs TRBV12-3 or TRBV12-4 and TRBJ2-2, with D uncertain. The specimen sequenced was liver tumor tissue from sampling region 3. Regarding subset: tumor region T3, left-lateral pole. CDR3 region: CVSSFPAQTSTGELFF. The DNA for the CDR3 is TGTGTCAGCAGTTTTCCGGCGCAAACGAGCACCGGGGAGCTGTTTTTT.